Presented here are 19 T cell receptor beta chains from one specimen sequenced in a study of blood T cell repertoires in COVID-19. The data were produced by immunoSEQ multiplex PCR, yet TCRdb's version contains in-frame clones alone and is incomplete. Here the sample spans a few hundred thousand clones, 75% to 90% being singletons. Source material: PBMCs or T cells enriched from blood (not recorded which). Source of these receptors: a woman in her twenties or thirties who had been exposed to COVID-19.

This sequence joins TRBV27 and TRBJ2-7, with a tentative D call TRBD1 (7 bases). Germline-derived CDR1 and CDR2 are MNHEY and SMNVEV (reference sequence). CDR3 length: 15 amino acids. V was shortened by 6 bases and J by 7 bases, with 22 bases between the two germline ends. The CDR3 DNA follows: TGTGCCAGCAGGCTGGACGACAGGGCGGCGGGGGAGCAGTACTTC. It encodes CASRLDDRAAGEQYF.

This chain uses TRBV23-1 with TRBJ2-2; a possible D gene is TRBD1 (5 bases). TRBV23-1 is labeled an ORF, and its function is uncertain. Trimming removed 1 base from V and 4 bases from J, with 19 bases in between. The CDR3 extends over 18 amino acids. The CDR3 here is CASSQLVSPGRATGELFF. CDR3 sequence (DNA): TGCGCCAGCAGTCAATTGGTTTCCCCAGGGCGCGCCACCGGGGAGCTGTTTTTT.

The CDR3 sequence: CAISENGGLNTEAFF. CDR3 coding DNA: TGTGCCATCAGTGAGAACGGCGGCCTGAACACTGAAGCTTTCTTT. The V call is TRBV10-3, the J call TRBJ1-1; D remains unclear. Trimming pared 2 bases from V and 0 bases from J, leaving 10 bases between. Germline V gives CDR1 ENHRY, CDR2 SYGVKD. This CDR3 region has 15 residues.

This clone was counted once. This chain joins TRBV4-2 and TRBJ1-4, with 7 positions matching TRBD1. Germline CDR1 and CDR2: LGHNA and YNFKEQ. With V trimmed by 1 base and J by 8 bases, 4 bases remained unmatched. The CDR3 spans 14 residues. The CDR3 region has the DNA TGTGCCAGCAGCCAAGTTCAGGGGGGCGAAAAACTGTTTTTT. Protein sequence: CASSQVQGGEKLFF.

The chain is built from TRBV4-1 and TRBJ2-7; D is perhaps TRBD2 (5 bases). This CDR3 is built from 15 residues. CDR1 is MGHRA, CDR2 YSYEKL, per germline. The ends were cut back, 0 bases at V and 3 bases at J, with 12 bases in the middle. This CDR3 reads CASSQDPAGDYEQYF. The CDR3 DNA is TGCGCCAGCAGCCAAGATCCGGCCGGGGACTACGAGCAGTACTTC.

This clone appeared a few times. J is TRBJ1-2 and V is TRBV2, with TRBD1 matching 10 bases. The trim removed 3 bases at V and 3 bases at J, leaving 4 bases unmatched. This CDR3 region has 15 residues. The germline CDR1 and CDR2 sequences are SNHLY and FYNNEI. The CDR3 nucleotides read TGTGCCAGCAGTGATGTGGGGACAGGGGACTATGGCTACACCTTC. It is translated as CASSDVGTGDYGYTF.

The gene calls are TRBV5-1 and TRBJ2-5; 9 bases agree with TRBD2. This CDR3 is 16 amino acids long. The germline CDR1 and CDR2 sequences are SGHRS and YFSETQ. V lost 0 bases to trimming and J lost 2 bases; unmatched junction nucleotides: 5. DNA of the CDR3: TGCGCCAGCAGCTTGGCAGGTAGCGGGGGTCAAGAGACCCAGTACTTC. This sequence encodes CASSLAGSGGQETQYF.

V usage is TRBV5-1 and J usage is TRBJ1-1; D might be TRBD1 (5 bases). This CDR3 contains 17 residues. Trimming took 0 bases from V and 2 from J, leaving 17 bases between them. CDR1 is SGHRS and CDR2 is YFSETQ in the germline V gene. Written as DNA, the CDR3 is TGCGCCAGCAGCTTGGGGGCAGGGCCCCCTGGCAACACTGAAGCTTTCTTT. Translating gives CASSLGAGPPGNTEAFF.

This sequence joins TRBV19 and TRBJ2-2, with TRBD1 matching 7 bases. Germline values: CDR1 LNHDA, CDR2 SQIVND (reference sequence). The V segment lost 6 bases and the J segment 4 bases; nucleotides outside the gene matches: 8. This CDR3 is built from 15 residues. CDR3 region: CASRGQASSTGELFF. The CDR3 DNA reads as TGTGCCAGTAGAGGACAGGCCTCGAGCACCGGGGAGCTGTTTTTT.

V is TRBV30 and J is TRBJ2-1; a possible D gene is TRBD1 (5 bases). Trimming took off 0 bases at V and 7 bases at J, with 16 bases between the two ends. Looked up from germline, CDR1 is GTSNPN and CDR2 is SVGIG (reference sequence). This CDR3 is 15 amino acids long. The CDR3 sequence is CAWSVPPGILNEQFF. In DNA form, the CDR3 reads TGTGCCTGGAGTGTACCCCCAGGGATCCTAAATGAGCAGTTCTTC.

This chain links TRBV30 with TRBJ2-1; 11 positions agree with TRBD1. This CDR3 spans 17 amino acids. Germline V gives CDR1 GTSNPN, CDR2 SVGIG (reference sequence). With 5 bases clipped from V and 8 bases from J, the junction kept 17 bases outside the gene matches. The CDR3 coding sequence is TGTGCCTGGGGGGGCCCGGGGGACAGGGGGGGGCTCGATGAGCAGTTCTTC. Translation gives CAWGGPGDRGGLDEQFF.

CDR3 in amino acids: CASSYGQGVNEQYF. Here the CDR3 DNA reads TGCGCCAGCAGCTATGGACAGGGTGTTAACGAGCAGTACTTC. The V gene is TRBV5-1, the J gene TRBJ2-7, with 8 positions matching TRBD1. Germline CDR1 SGHRS, CDR2 YFSETQ. V gave up 3 bases and J gave up 5 bases; unmatched junction bases: 7. The CDR3 consists of 14 residues.

This clone appeared once. The chain combines TRBV19 with TRBJ1-2, with D possibly matching TRBD1 (6 bases). The germline gives CDR1 LNHDA, CDR2 SQIVND (reference sequence). The CDR3 has 13 amino acids. Trimming removed 3 bases from V and 6 bases from J, with 11 bases in between. The DNA for the CDR3 is TGTGCCAGTAGTATCATACACAGGGATGGCTACACCTTC. Translation gives CASSIIHRDGYTF. The full variable domain, rest sourced from reference TRBV19 and TRBJ1-2, is DGGITQSPKYLFRKEGQNVTLSCEQNLNHDAMYWYRQDPGQGLRLIYYSQIVNDFQKGDIAEGYSVSREKKESFPLTVTSAQKNPTAFYLCASSIIHRDGYTFGSGTRLTVV.

This chain uses TRBV6-5 with TRBJ1-1; D perhaps matches TRBD1 (6 bases). The V gene lost 2 bases and the J gene lost 3 bases, with 10 bases spanning the gap. From germline, CDR1 is MNHEY and CDR2 SVGAGI. The length of the CDR3 is 14 residues. The CDR3 coding sequence is TGTGCCAGCAGTTACAATCCAGGGGACACTGAAGCTTTCTTT. It encodes CASSYNPGDTEAFF.

The sample holds one count of this clone. V is TRBV19 and J is TRBJ1-3; D call uncertain. This CDR3 is 14 amino acids long. V was shortened by 7 bases and J by 2 bases, with 12 bases between the two germline ends. Germline V gives CDR1 LNHDA, CDR2 SQIVND (reference sequence). For the CDR3, the DNA is TGTGCCAGTACCGTTGGCCTGACTGGAAACACCATATATTTT. Its protein is CASTVGLTGNTIYF.

V gene TRBV7-9 combines with J gene TRBJ1-6, with 8 bases matching TRBD1. This CDR3 contains 19 residues. Germline V CDR1 and CDR2: SEHNR, FQNEAQ (reference sequence). With V trimmed by 5 bases and J by 0 bases, 12 bases remained unmatched. The DNA for the CDR3 is TGTGCCAGCAGCCCCTGGACAGGGAGTCCGCTCTCCTATAATTCACCCCTCCACTTT. This translates into CASSPWTGSPLSYNSPLHF.

J is TRBJ2-7 and V is TRBV6-2 or TRBV6-3; D is uncertain. The CDR3 has 15 amino acids. The V gene's germline CDR1 is MNHEY and CDR2 SVGEGT. Trimming left V 4 bases short and J 1 base short, with 14 bases between. CDR3 amino acids: CASSFPVSRSYEQYF. CDR3 coding DNA: TGTGCCAGCAGTTTTCCCGTTAGTCGATCCTACGAGCAGTACTTC.

This clone was detected a few times. V is TRBV5-1 and J is TRBJ1-2, with D possibly TRBD1 on 6 matching bases. The CDR3 has 14 amino acids. V was cut by 4 bases and J by 2 bases, with 12 bases left in between. Looked up from germline, CDR1 is SGHRS and CDR2 is YFSETQ. CDR3 sequence reads: CASSGGGLNYGYTF. The CDR3 DNA sequence: TGCGCCAGCAGCGGGGGCGGATTAAACTATGGCTACACCTTC.

The rearrangement joins TRBV28 to TRBJ1-1; perhaps TRBD1 as D (5 bases). V lost 8 bases and J 3 bases, leaving 13 bases between the germline ends. The germline gives CDR1 MDHEN, CDR2 SYDVKM. The CDR3 length is 13 residues. The CDR3 DNA is TGTGCCAGCCGGTCGGGGGAGGACACTGAAGCTTTCTTT. This gives the protein CASRSGEDTEAFF.